Presented here are 27 T cell receptor beta chains from one specimen sequenced in a study of cytomegalovirus exposure and HLA in healthy donors. This PCR relied on a set of 60 Vbeta primers and 13 Jbeta primers. TCRdb's copy holds only in-frame clones and misses some; the assay was immunoSEQ multiplex PCR. The sample holds approximately 140,000 clones, 55% to 70% seen once. The sequencing input was PBMCs. Receptors were obtained from an older woman in good health and CMV-seropositive.

V and J are TRBV7-9 and TRBJ1-3, with 8 bases matching TRBD1. Losses at the gene ends were 6 bases for V and 0 bases for J; bases not matched to a gene: 4. Germline V gene data show CDR1 as SEHNR and CDR2 as FQNEAQ (reference sequence). CDR3 size: 15 residues. The CDR3 loop is CASRDRARSGNTIYF. The CDR3 DNA is TGTGCCAGCAGGGACAGGGCCCGCTCTGGAAACACCATATATTTT.

V gene TRBV7-9 combines with J gene TRBJ2-1; 10 nucleotides align to TRBD2. V was clipped by 10 bases and J by 6 bases; unmatched bases: 6. CDR1 is SEHNR and CDR2 is FQNEAQ in the germline V gene (reference sequence). There are 13 residues in the CDR3. The CDR3 loop reads CATQREGGNEQFF. Written as DNA, the CDR3 is TGTGCCACCCAGCGGGAGGGGGGCAATGAGCAGTTCTTC.

The chain recombines TRBV7-3 with TRBJ2-1; a possible D gene is TRBD1 (5 bases). There are 12 residues in the CDR3. Trimming stripped 4 bases from V and 5 bases from J, with 6 bases between. Germline CDR1 and CDR2: SGHTA and FQGTGA. In nucleotides, the CDR3 is TGTGCCAGCAGCTGGGGCAACAATGAGCAGTTCTTC. This translates into CASSWGNNEQFF.

This CDR3 is CASSLRWGGSRNEQYF. Written as DNA, the CDR3 is TGTGCCAGCAGTTTGAGGTGGGGCGGGAGCCGTAACGAGCAGTACTTC. This chain uses TRBV6-5 with TRBJ2-7, with TRBD2 matching over 7 bases. From germline, CDR1 is MNHEY and CDR2 SVGAGI. This CDR3 comprises 16 residues. The junction had 14 bases not matched to a gene; V was cut back by 4 bases and J by 5 bases.

Ten or more counts support this clone. The chain recombines TRBV11-3 with TRBJ1-1; D not resolved. The germline V gene has CDR1 SGHNT and CDR2 YENEEA. Trimming pared 1 base from V and 6 bases from J, leaving 9 bases between. The CDR3 spans 13 residues. This CDR3 reads CASSLGTYSEAFF. CDR3 in DNA: TGTGCCAGCAGCTTAGGGACTTACTCTGAAGCTTTCTTT.

On this clone itself: The sample contains more than one DNA sequence encoding this CDR3. V gene TRBV5-4 combines with J gene TRBJ1-5, with no clear D. This CDR3 comprises 14 residues. V lost 0 bases and J lost 4, with 8 bases in between. Germline values: CDR1 SGHNT, CDR2 YYREEE (reference sequence). The CDR3 spells CASSLAGGNQPQHF. CDR3 sequence (DNA): TGTGCCAGCAGCTTGGCCGGCGGGAATCAGCCCCAGCATTTT.

V usage is TRBV9 and J usage is TRBJ2-5, with 7 bases aligning to TRBD2. CDR3 length: 14 amino acids. Germline CDR1 and CDR2: SGDLS and YYNGEE. V trimming: 0 bases; J trimming: 11 bases; junction bases outside the gene matches: 10. The CDR3 nucleotides read TGTGCCAGCAGCGTAGCGGGAGGTTCTAGGGAGCAGTACTTC. Translation gives CASSVAGGSREQYF.

The V call is TRBV27, the J call TRBJ2-1, with D perhaps matching TRBD2 (6 bases). Trimming removed 3 bases from V and 2 bases from J, with 8 bases in between. Per germline, CDR1 MNHEY and CDR2 SMNVEV (reference sequence). This CDR3 region has 14 residues. CDR3 amino acids: CASSLGGPYNEQFF. As DNA, the CDR3 is TGTGCCAGCAGTTTGGGGGGTCCCTACAATGAGCAGTTCTTC.

There are a few counts of this clone. The DNA for the CDR3 is TGTGCCAGCAGCAGAAGGGGGCACCAGAGCAATCAGCCCCAGCATTTT. Residues: CASSRRGHQSNQPQHF. The rearrangement links TRBV7-8 to TRBJ1-5; 7 positions agree with TRBD1. Germline V gene sequence: CDR1 SGHVS, CDR2 FQNEAQ. The J segment lost 1 base and the V segment lost 5 bases, leaving 8 bases of the junction unmatched. There are 16 residues in the CDR3. Full variable domain (rest looked up from reference TRBV7-8 and TRBJ1-5): GAGVSQSPRYKVAKRGQDVALRCDPISGHVSLFWYQQALGQGPEFLTYFQNEAQLDKSGLPSDRFFAERPEGSVSTLKIQRTQQEDSAVYLCASSRRGHQSNQPQHFGDGTRLSIL.

This sequence joins TRBV4-2 and TRBJ2-3; 9 positions agree with TRBD1. Per germline, CDR1 LGHNA and CDR2 YNFKEQ. The CDR3 loop spans 14 amino acids. Unmatched junction bases numbered 0, after V lost 1 base and J lost 4 bases. DNA for the CDR3: TGTGCCAGCAGCCAAGGGACAGGGGCAGATACGCAGTATTTT. It is translated as CASSQGTGADTQYF.

The gene calls are TRBV6-1 and TRBJ2-3, with 10 bases lining up with TRBD2. Germline assignment: CDR1 MNHNS and CDR2 SASEGT. The CDR3 sequence is 16 residues long. The V segment lost 2 bases and the J segment 4 bases; nucleotides outside the gene matches: 6. Here the CDR3 reads CASSEIAGGWSDTQYF. DNA of the CDR3: TGTGCCAGCAGTGAAATAGCGGGAGGTTGGTCAGATACGCAGTATTTT.

The table lists this clone with a few counts. The sample carries other DNA sequences with the same CDR3. This chain uses TRBV7-2 with TRBJ2-7; 10 nucleotides match TRBD2. The junction had 6 bases not matched to a gene; V was cut back by 5 bases and J by 2 bases. The CDR3 covers 15 residues. Looked up from germline, CDR1 is SGHTA and CDR2 is FQGNSA. The CDR3 DNA is TGTGCCAGCAGCAGTCGGACTAGCGGTCCCTACGAGCAGTACTTC. It translates to CASSSRTSGPYEQYF.

The chain carries TRBV11-3 and TRBJ2-2; the match to TRBD1 covers 8 bases. The J segment lost 7 bases and the V segment lost 5 bases, leaving 9 bases of the junction unmatched. The CDR3 spans 15 residues. Germline CDR1 reads SGHNT; CDR2 reads YENEEA. The CDR3 protein is CASSREDRASGELFF. Here the CDR3 DNA reads TGTGCCAGCAGCCGAGAGGACAGGGCGAGCGGGGAGCTGTTTTTT.

The sample holds a few counts of this clone. V gene TRBV5-1 combines with J gene TRBJ2-2; 8 bases are a match to TRBD2. Germline lookup yields CDR1 SGHRS and CDR2 YFSETQ. V was pared by 7 bases and J by 5 bases, with 10 bases of the junction left unmatched. This CDR3 is built from 15 residues. The CDR3 nucleotides read TGCGCCAGCCAACTAGCGGATGATGGGACCGGGGAGCTGTTTTTT. Translating gives CASQLADDGTGELFF.

The J gene is TRBJ1-4, the V gene TRBV19, with unresolved D. V was shortened by 3 bases and J by 3 bases, with 11 bases between the two germline ends. The CDR3 spans 15 residues. Germline values: CDR1 LNHDA, CDR2 SQIVND (reference sequence). The CDR3 region has the DNA TGTGCCAGTAGTATGAGCCTTCTGGCTAATGAAAAACTGTTTTTT. Translation gives CASSMSLLANEKLFF.

This sequence joins TRBV6-5 and TRBJ2-5; the D gene is possibly TRBD1 (5 bases). TRBJ2-7 explains the end of the DNA better; the J call may be wrong. Germline V gives CDR1 MNHEY, CDR2 SVGAGI. This CDR3 is built from 12 residues. The CDR3 DNA is TGTGCCAGCAGGGACACGACCTACGAGCAGTACTTC. It yields the protein CASRDTTYEQYF.

The chain is built from TRBV7-8 and TRBJ1-5; 9 bases agree with TRBD1. This CDR3 has 16 residues. Germline CDR1 is SGHVS and CDR2 is FQNEAQ. The J segment lost 2 bases and the V segment lost 5 bases, leaving 7 bases of the junction unmatched. The CDR3 loop reads CASSEGQGDGNQPQHF. CDR3 bases: TGTGCCAGCAGCGAGGGACAGGGAGATGGCAATCAGCCCCAGCATTTT.

The chain uses TRBV4-3 and TRBJ2-3, with 10 nucleotides matching TRBD2. Germline CDR1 LGHNA, CDR2 YSLEER. CDR3 length equals 15 residues. J gave up 3 bases and V 4 bases, and 4 bases lay outside the gene matches. The CDR3 sequence: CASSPLAGETDTQYF. Here the CDR3 DNA reads TGCGCCAGCAGCCCGCTAGCGGGAGAAACAGATACGCAGTATTTT.

The V and J genes are TRBV19 and TRBJ2-3; 10 positions match TRBD1. V lost 5 bases to trimming and J lost 4 bases; unmatched junction nucleotides: 9. CDR3 length: 16 amino acids. The V gene's germline CDR1 is LNHDA and CDR2 SQIVND (reference sequence). The CDR3 loop is CASSLRQGAQADTQYF. As DNA, the CDR3 is TGTGCCAGTAGTCTTAGACAGGGGGCGCAGGCAGATACGCAGTATTTT.

The chain uses TRBV14 and TRBJ2-5; unclear D gene. Per germline, CDR1 SGHDN and CDR2 FVKESK. V was pared by 2 bases and J by 5 bases, with 9 bases between. The CDR3 is 13 residues long. This CDR3 is CASSQRERETQYF. CDR3 in DNA: TGTGCCAGCAGCCAACGCGAACGGGAGACCCAGTACTTC.

The genes are TRBV5-1 and TRBJ2-1; 7 bases fit TRBD2. This CDR3 is 15 amino acids long. Germline CDR1 SGHRS, CDR2 YFSETQ. V gave up 3 bases and J gave up 4 bases; unmatched junction bases: 7. DNA of the CDR3: TGCGCCAGCAGCTGGGGACTAAGACTATACAATGAGCAGTTCTTC. Its protein product is CASSWGLRLYNEQFF.

This clone has more than one count but fewer than ten. The J gene is TRBJ2-3, the V gene TRBV9, with D tentatively TRBD2 (6 bases). V was shortened by 3 bases and J by 10 bases, with 12 bases between the two germline ends. Germline V gene data show CDR1 as SGDLS and CDR2 as YYNGEE. This CDR3 has 12 amino acids. The CDR3, as DNA: TGTGCCAGCAGCGGGGACTTTCTCTCGCAGTATTTT. Amino acids: CASSGDFLSQYF.

A few counts support this clone. The chain carries TRBV4-1 and TRBJ2-7, with 7 bases identical to TRBD1. This CDR3 contains 14 residues. Trimming cost V 1 base and J 4 bases; bases outside gene matches: 4. Germline CDR1 is MGHRA and CDR2 is YSYEKL. DNA for the CDR3: TGCGCCAGCAGCCAAGCAGGGGGACCGTACGAGCAGTACTTC. Its translation is CASSQAGGPYEQYF.

The V call is TRBV13, the J call TRBJ1-1; D possibly corresponds to TRBD1 (5 bases). There are 12 residues in the CDR3. The V gene lost 5 bases and the J gene lost 6 bases, with 10 bases spanning the gap. Germline values: CDR1 PRHDT, CDR2 FYEKMQ (reference sequence). CDR3 coding DNA: TGTGCCAGCAGCCCCCGACAGTCTGAAGCTTTCTTT. Translated: CASSPRQSEAFF. Drawing the rest from reference TRBV13 and TRBJ1-1, the complete variable domain is AAGVIQSPRHLIKEKRETATLKCYPIPRHDTVYWYQQGPGQDPQFLISFYEKMQSDKGSIPDRFSAQQFSDYHSELNMSSLELGDSALYFCASSPRQSEAFFGQGTRLTVV.

This chain uses TRBV28 with TRBJ2-7; TRBD1 is a possible D gene (6 bases). The CDR3 totals 17 residues. V was cut by 1 base and J by 0 bases, with 16 bases left in between. Germline V CDR1 and CDR2: MDHEN, SYDVKM. DNA of the CDR3: TGTGCCAGCAGTTTATTTCCAGGGCTCAGGGGCTCCTACGAGCAGTACTTC. Its protein product is CASSLFPGLRGSYEQYF.

This chain connects TRBV7-9 to TRBJ1-1, with 11 positions matching TRBD1. Germline loops: CDR1 SEHNR, CDR2 FQNEAQ (reference sequence). The CDR3 is made up of 14 amino acids. The J segment lost 4 bases and the V segment lost 5 bases, leaving 3 bases of the junction unmatched. CDR3 residues: CASSIGTGGTEAFF. CDR3 nucleotide sequence: TGTGCCAGCAGCATAGGGACAGGGGGCACTGAAGCTTTCTTT.

A few counts support this clone. The J gene is TRBJ1-2, the V gene TRBV19; the D gene is possibly TRBD1 (5 bases). The CDR3 spans 12 residues. Trimming removed 6 bases at V and 6 bases at J, with 11 bases between. Germline values: CDR1 LNHDA, CDR2 SQIVND (reference sequence). The CDR3 reads CASSGGMDGYTF. The CDR3 DNA reads as TGTGCCAGTAGCGGGGGAATGGATGGCTACACCTTC.